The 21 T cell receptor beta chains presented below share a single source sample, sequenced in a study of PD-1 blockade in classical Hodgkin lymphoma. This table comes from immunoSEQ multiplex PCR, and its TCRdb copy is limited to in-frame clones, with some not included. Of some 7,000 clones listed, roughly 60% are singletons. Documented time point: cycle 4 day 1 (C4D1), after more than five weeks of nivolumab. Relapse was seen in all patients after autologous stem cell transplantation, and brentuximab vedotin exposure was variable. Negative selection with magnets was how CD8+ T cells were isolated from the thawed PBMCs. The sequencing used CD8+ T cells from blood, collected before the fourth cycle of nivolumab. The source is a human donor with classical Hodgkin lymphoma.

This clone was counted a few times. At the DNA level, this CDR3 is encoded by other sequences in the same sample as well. The CDR3 sequence: CASSIDRNEKLFF. CDR3 coding DNA: TGTGCCAGTAGTATCGATCGGAATGAAAAACTGTTTTTT. V and J are TRBV19 and TRBJ1-4, with unresolved D. The CDR3 contains 13 residues. Germline loops: CDR1 LNHDA, CDR2 SQIVND (reference sequence). Between the trimmed V and J ends, which lost 3 bases and 5 bases, there was a span of 7 bases.

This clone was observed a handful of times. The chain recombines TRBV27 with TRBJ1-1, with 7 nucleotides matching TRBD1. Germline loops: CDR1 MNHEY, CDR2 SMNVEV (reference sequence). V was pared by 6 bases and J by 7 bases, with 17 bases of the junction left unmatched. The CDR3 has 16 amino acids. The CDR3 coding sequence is TGTGCCAGCAGCTTAGTCTCCGGGACAGTTCTCCTTGAAGCTTTCTTT. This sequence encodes CASSLVSGTVLLEAFF.

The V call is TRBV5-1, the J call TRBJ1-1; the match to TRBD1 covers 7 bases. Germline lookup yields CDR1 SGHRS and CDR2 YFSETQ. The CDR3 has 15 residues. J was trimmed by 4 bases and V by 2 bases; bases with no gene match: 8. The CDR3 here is CASSFVGGAGTEAFF. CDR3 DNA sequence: TGCGCCAGCAGCTTTGTAGGGGGCGCGGGCACTGAAGCTTTCTTT.

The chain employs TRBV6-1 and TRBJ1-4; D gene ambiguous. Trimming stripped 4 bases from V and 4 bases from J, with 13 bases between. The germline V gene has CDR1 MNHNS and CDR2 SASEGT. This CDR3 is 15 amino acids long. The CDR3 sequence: CASSGVPLYNEKLFF. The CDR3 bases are TGTGCCAGCAGTGGGGTCCCTCTTTATAATGAAAAACTGTTTTTT.

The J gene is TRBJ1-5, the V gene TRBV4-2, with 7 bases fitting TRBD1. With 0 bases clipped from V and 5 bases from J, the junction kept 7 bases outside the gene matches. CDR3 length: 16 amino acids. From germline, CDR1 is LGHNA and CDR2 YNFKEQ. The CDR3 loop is CASSQDRGQSDQPQHF. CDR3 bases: TGTGCCAGCAGCCAAGATCGGGGACAGTCAGATCAGCCCCAGCATTTT.

The CDR3 region is CASSQIRDSYEQYF. In DNA, the CDR3 is TGCGCCAGCAGCCAGATCCGGGACTCCTACGAGCAGTACTTC. The chain is built from TRBV4-1 and TRBJ2-5; possible D gene TRBD2, 5 bases. The DNA end favors TRBJ2-7, so the J call may be wrong. The CDR3 is made up of 14 amino acids. The germline V gene has CDR1 MGHRA and CDR2 YSYEKL.

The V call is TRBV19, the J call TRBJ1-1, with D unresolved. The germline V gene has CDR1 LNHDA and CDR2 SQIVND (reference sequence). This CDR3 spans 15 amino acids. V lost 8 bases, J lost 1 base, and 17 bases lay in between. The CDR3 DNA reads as TGTGCCAGTCGAAGCGGGCCCGGAGGGAACACTGAAGCTTTCTTT. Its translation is CASRSGPGGNTEAFF.

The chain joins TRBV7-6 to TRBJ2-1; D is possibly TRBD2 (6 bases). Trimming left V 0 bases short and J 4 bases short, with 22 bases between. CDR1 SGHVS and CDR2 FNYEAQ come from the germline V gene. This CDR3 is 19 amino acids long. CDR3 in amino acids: CASSLASGPSAITYNEQFF. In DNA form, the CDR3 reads TGTGCCAGCAGCTTAGCGTCTGGTCCTAGCGCAATTACTTACAATGAGCAGTTCTTC.

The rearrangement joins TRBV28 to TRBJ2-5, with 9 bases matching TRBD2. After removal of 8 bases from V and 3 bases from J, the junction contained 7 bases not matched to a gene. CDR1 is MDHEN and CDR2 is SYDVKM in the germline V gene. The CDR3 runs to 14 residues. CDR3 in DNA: TGTGCCAGCCGAGCGGGAGGTGCGGAAGAGACCCAGTACTTC. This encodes CASRAGGAEETQYF.

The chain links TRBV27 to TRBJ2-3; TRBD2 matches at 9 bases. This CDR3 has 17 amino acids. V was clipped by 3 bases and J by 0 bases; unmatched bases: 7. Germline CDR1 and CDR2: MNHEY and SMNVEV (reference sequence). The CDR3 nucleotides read TGTGCCAGCAGTTTCTTAGCGGGAGCTTCTAGCACAGATACGCAGTATTTT. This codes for CASSFLAGASSTDTQYF.

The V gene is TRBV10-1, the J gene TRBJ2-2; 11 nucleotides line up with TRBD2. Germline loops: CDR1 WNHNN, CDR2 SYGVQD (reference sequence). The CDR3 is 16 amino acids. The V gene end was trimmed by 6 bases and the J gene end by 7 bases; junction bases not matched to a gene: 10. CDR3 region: CASSRIAGGPDGELFF. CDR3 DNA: TGCGCCAGCAGCCGCATAGCGGGAGGGCCGGACGGGGAGCTGTTTTTT.

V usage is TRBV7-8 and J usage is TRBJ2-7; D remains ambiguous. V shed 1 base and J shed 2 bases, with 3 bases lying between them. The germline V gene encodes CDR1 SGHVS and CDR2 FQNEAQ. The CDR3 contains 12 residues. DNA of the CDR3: TGTGCCAGCAGCTTAGGGGCCTACGAGCAGTACTTC. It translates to CASSLGAYEQYF.

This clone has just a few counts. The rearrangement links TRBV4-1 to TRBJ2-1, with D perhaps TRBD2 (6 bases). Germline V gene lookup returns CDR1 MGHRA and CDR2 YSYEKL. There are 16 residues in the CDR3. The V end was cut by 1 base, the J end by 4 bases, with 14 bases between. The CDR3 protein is CASSQVAGTLYNEQFF. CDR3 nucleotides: TGCGCCAGCAGCCAAGTGGCAGGGACTCTGTACAATGAGCAGTTCTTC.

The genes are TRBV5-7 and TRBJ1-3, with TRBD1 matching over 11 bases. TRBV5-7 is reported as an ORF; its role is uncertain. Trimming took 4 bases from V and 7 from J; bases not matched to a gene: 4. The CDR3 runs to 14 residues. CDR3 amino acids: CASSPGQGANTIYF. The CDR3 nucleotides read TGTGCCAGCAGCCCCGGACAGGGGGCCAACACCATATATTTT.

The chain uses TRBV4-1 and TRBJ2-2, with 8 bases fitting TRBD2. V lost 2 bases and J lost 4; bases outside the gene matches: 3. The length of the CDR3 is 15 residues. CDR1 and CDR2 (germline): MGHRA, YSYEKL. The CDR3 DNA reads TGCGCCAGCAGCCAAAATGCGGGGGGCACCGGGGAGCTGTTTTTT. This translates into CASSQNAGGTGELFF.

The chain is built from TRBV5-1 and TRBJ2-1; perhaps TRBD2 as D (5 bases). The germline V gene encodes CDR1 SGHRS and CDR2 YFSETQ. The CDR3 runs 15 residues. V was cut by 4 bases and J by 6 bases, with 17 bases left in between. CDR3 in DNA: TGCGCCAGCAGCCACGGGATCAGAACCCCCAATGAGCAGTTCTTC. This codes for CASSHGIRTPNEQFF.

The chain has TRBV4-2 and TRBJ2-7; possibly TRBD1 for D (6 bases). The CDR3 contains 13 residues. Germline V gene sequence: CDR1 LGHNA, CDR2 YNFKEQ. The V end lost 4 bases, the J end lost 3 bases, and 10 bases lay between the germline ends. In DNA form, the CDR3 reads TGTGCCAGCAGCCCCTCGGACAGCTACGAGCAGTACTTC. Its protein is CASSPSDSYEQYF.

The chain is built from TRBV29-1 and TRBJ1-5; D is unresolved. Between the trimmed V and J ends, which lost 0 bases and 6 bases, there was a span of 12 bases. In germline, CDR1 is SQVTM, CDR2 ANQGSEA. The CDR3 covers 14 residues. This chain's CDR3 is CSVEDRESGQPQHF. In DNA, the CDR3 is TGCAGCGTTGAAGATAGGGAGTCCGGTCAGCCCCAGCATTTT.

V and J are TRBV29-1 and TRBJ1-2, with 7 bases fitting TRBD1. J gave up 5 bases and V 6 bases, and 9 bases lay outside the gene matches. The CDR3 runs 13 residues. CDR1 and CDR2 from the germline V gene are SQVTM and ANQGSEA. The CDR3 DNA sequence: TGCAGCGTCGAAACAGGGGATCGGTATGGCTACACCTTC. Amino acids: CSVETGDRYGYTF.

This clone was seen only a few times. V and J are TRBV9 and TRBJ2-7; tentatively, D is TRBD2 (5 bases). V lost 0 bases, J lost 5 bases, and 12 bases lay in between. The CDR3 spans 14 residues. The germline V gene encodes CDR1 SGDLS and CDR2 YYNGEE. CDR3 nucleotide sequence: TGTGCCAGCAGCGTAGGAGGGCCAATGGACGAGCAGTACTTC. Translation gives CASSVGGPMDEQYF.

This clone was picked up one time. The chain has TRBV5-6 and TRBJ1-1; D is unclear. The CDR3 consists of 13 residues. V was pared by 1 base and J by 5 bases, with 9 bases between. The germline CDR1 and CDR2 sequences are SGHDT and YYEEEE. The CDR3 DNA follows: TGTGCCAGCAGCTTGATAAGCAGAACTGAAGCTTTCTTT. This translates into CASSLISRTEAFF.